The sequence of this TCR beta chain was determined in a study of metastatic and nonmetastatic thyroid tumors. MiXCR reprocessed the PCR reads for TCRdb. The sample lists roughly 30,000 clones; 24% were seen once. Patients had received no treatment of any kind before thyroid surgery. The germline V gene has CDR1 SGHRS and CDR2 YFSETQ. The CDR3 totals 12 residues. Deletions cut 4 bases from V and 1 base from J, with 6 bases between. The chain links TRBV5-1 to TRBJ2-7; unclear D gene. The specimen was blood. The sequence was obtained from a female donor with papillary thyroid cancer or a benign thyroid nodule (not recorded which). Some clones in this sample may be carry-over from other donors' samples. CDR3 region: CASSPASYEQYF. The CDR3 DNA sequence: TGCGCCAGCAGCCCGGCTTCCTACGAGCAGTACTTC.